Following are 29 T cell receptor beta chains from one sample sequenced in a study of cytomegalovirus exposure and HLA in healthy donors. 13 Jbeta primers and 60 Vbeta primers were used for the PCR. Produced via immunoSEQ multiplex PCR; TCRdb's table is partial and in-frame only. This table has 150,000 to 200,000 clones, roughly 80% appearing once. Sequences were obtained from PBMCs. These receptors originate from a woman in her 30s in good health and CMV-seronegative.

The chain combines TRBV7-2 with TRBJ2-1; D may be TRBD1 (5 bases). Germline CDR1 is SGHTA and CDR2 is FQGNSA. The ends were cut back, 3 bases at V and 10 bases at J, with 10 bases in the middle. The CDR3 contains 12 residues. DNA of the CDR3: TGTGCCAGCAGCTTGGGGCGGTTAGAGCAGTTCTTC. Its protein product is CASSLGRLEQFF.

The CDR3 here is CASTAMAGSSYNEQFF. The CDR3 coding sequence is TGTGCCAGTACTGCAATGGCAGGGTCTAGCTACAATGAGCAGTTCTTC. The chain links TRBV19 to TRBJ2-1, with D maybe TRBD1 (5 bases). The CDR3 loop spans 16 amino acids. The germline V and J ends were trimmed by 7 bases and 3 bases, with 19 bases remaining between them. CDR1 LNHDA and CDR2 SQIVND come from the germline V gene (reference sequence).

The chain recombines TRBV4-2 with TRBJ2-2; D not certain. The CDR3 has 15 amino acids. V was cut by 3 bases and J by 8 bases, with 16 bases left in between. From germline, CDR1 is LGHNA and CDR2 YNFKEQ. DNA of the CDR3: TGTGCCAGCAGCCAGGCATACGGGTTTGGAGGGGAGCTGTTTTTT. Translating gives CASSQAYGFGGELFF.

The rearrangement uses TRBV5-1 and TRBJ2-1; 11 bases are shared with TRBD2. Looked up from germline, CDR1 is SGHRS and CDR2 is YFSETQ. V shed 4 bases, J shed 2 bases, and the junction held 5 bases outside the gene matches. CDR3 length: 16 amino acids. CDR3 protein: CASSPKGLAAYNEQFF. Written as DNA, the CDR3 is TGCGCCAGCAGCCCCAAGGGACTAGCGGCCTACAATGAGCAGTTCTTC.

CDR3 region: CAWSGDTEAFF. The CDR3 coding sequence is TGTGCCTGGAGCGGGGACACTGAAGCTTTCTTT. The J gene is TRBJ1-1, the V gene TRBV30; D remains unclear. The ends were cut back, 3 bases at V and 3 bases at J, with 5 bases in the middle. Germline V lookup: CDR1 GTSNPN, CDR2 SVGIG (reference sequence). The CDR3 extends over 11 amino acids.

V and J are TRBV27 and TRBJ2-3, with 8 bases lining up with TRBD2. J was trimmed by 1 base and V by 6 bases; bases with no gene match: 21. The CDR3 is 20 amino acids. Germline CDR1 MNHEY, CDR2 SMNVEV (reference sequence). DNA of the CDR3: TGTGCCAGCAGCTACTGGGGTAGCGGGGTTCTCACTGGAGGCACAGATACGCAGTATTTT. It is translated as CASSYWGSGVLTGGTDTQYF.

V usage is TRBV28 and J usage is TRBJ1-1; D gene ambiguous. CDR3 length: 14 residues. Germline V gives CDR1 MDHEN, CDR2 SYDVKM. With 6 bases removed from V and 0 bases from J, the gap between germline ends came to 11 bases. The CDR3, as DNA: TGTGCCAGCAGGTTACAGCGACTGAACACTGAAGCTTTCTTT. Translation gives CASRLQRLNTEAFF.

This rearrangement joins TRBV6-1 to TRBJ1-5; the D gene is possibly TRBD1 (6 bases). This CDR3 region has 14 residues. In germline, CDR1 is MNHNS, CDR2 SASEGT. Trimming removed 5 bases from V and 3 bases from J, with 11 bases in between. CDR3 region: CASSSTGPNQPQHF. The CDR3 nucleotides read TGTGCCAGCAGTTCGACAGGACCCAATCAGCCCCAGCATTTT.

The chain is built from TRBV7-9 and TRBJ1-6; TRBD1 aligns across 9 bases. Germline lookup yields CDR1 SEHNR and CDR2 FQNEAQ (reference sequence). V was pared by 5 bases and J by 8 bases, with 1 base of the junction left unmatched. The CDR3 covers 13 residues. In DNA, the CDR3 is TGTGCCAGCAGCGACAGGGGGGATTCACCCCTCCACTTT. Protein product: CASSDRGDSPLHF.

This clone was seen a few times. This rearrangement joins TRBV5-1 to TRBJ2-3; a weak D match, TRBD1 (6 bases). Looked up from germline, CDR1 is SGHRS and CDR2 is YFSETQ. This CDR3 has 17 amino acids. The V end lost 0 bases, the J end lost 5 bases, and 19 bases lay between the germline ends. CDR3 sequence (DNA): TGCGCCAGCAGCTTGGTGCCCGGGGCCTTAGGGGGAGATACGCAGTATTTT. Protein product: CASSLVPGALGGDTQYF.

This clone was recorded once. This chain connects TRBV5-4 to TRBJ2-3; 9 bases line up with TRBD1. Germline values: CDR1 SGHNT, CDR2 YYREEE (reference sequence). The trim removed 3 bases at V and 6 bases at J, leaving 11 bases unmatched. The CDR3 runs to 16 residues. Here the CDR3 reads CASSSDRGRVVDTQYF. CDR3 coding DNA: TGTGCCAGCAGCTCGGACAGGGGCCGCGTTGTGGATACGCAGTATTTT. The full variable domain, in which reference TRBV5-4 and TRBJ2-3 provide the parts outside the CDR3, is ETGVTQSPTHLIKTRGQQVTLRCSSQSGHNTVSWYQQALGQGPQFIFQYYREEENGRGNFPPRFSGLQFPNYSSELNVNALELDDSALYLCASSSDRGRVVDTQYFGPGTRLTVL.

J is TRBJ1-5 and V is TRBV27, with TRBD1 as a possible D gene (5 bases). With 3 bases removed from V and 5 bases from J, the gap between germline ends came to 8 bases. Germline V gives CDR1 MNHEY, CDR2 SMNVEV (reference sequence). This CDR3 comprises 13 residues. This CDR3 is CASSLIRDQPQHF. Here the CDR3 DNA reads TGTGCCAGCAGTTTGATCAGGGATCAGCCCCAGCATTTT.

This chain links TRBV6-4 with TRBJ2-3; D perhaps matches TRBD1 (6 bases). This CDR3 is 14 amino acids long. CDR1 MRHNA and CDR2 SNTAGT come from the germline V gene. V lost 5 bases and J lost 4, with 13 bases in between. In nucleotides, the CDR3 is TGTGCCAGCAGTCAGGAAGAGGGGGCAGATACGCAGTATTTT. Its protein product is CASSQEEGADTQYF.

V gene TRBV20-1 combines with J gene TRBJ2-7; no firm D call. This CDR3 has 11 residues. Germline-derived CDR1 and CDR2 are DFQATT and SNEGSKA (reference sequence). V shed 3 bases and J shed 3 bases, with 6 bases lying between them. The DNA for the CDR3 is TGCAGTGCTAGTTCCGGCTACGAGCAGTACTTC. This encodes CSASSGYEQYF.

The chain carries TRBV5-6 and TRBJ1-2, with 8 bases lining up with TRBD1. Per germline, CDR1 SGHDT and CDR2 YYEEEE. This CDR3 has 14 amino acids. V gave up 1 base and J gave up 8 bases; unmatched junction bases: 7. This chain's CDR3 is CASSLRQGLAGYTF. CDR3 coding DNA: TGTGCCAGCAGCTTGCGACAGGGGTTGGCCGGCTACACCTTC.

This chain uses TRBV4-1 with TRBJ2-3, with 12 bases identical to TRBD2. Per germline, CDR1 MGHRA and CDR2 YSYEKL. Losses at the gene ends were 0 bases for V and 5 bases for J; bases not matched to a gene: 6. The CDR3 length is 17 residues. The CDR3, as DNA: TGCGCCAGCAGCCAAGATCTAGCGGGGGGGCTCGGAGATACGCAGTATTTT. Translated: CASSQDLAGGLGDTQYF.

Note on this clone: One end of the junction is discordant with germline, which a read error may explain. J is TRBJ2-2 and V is TRBV25-1; 12 positions match TRBD1. Germline-derived CDR1 and CDR2 are MGHDK and SYGVNS. The CDR3 is made up of 15 amino acids. CDR3 sequence: CASSGGQGAFRGAVF. CDR3 nucleotides: TGTGCCAGCAGCGGGGGACAGGGGGCATTCCGGGGAGCTGTTTTT.

This clone was seen just once. The rearrangement joins TRBV7-2 to TRBJ1-1; D is ambiguous. V lost 0 bases to trimming and J lost 4 bases, with 6 bases between them. CDR3 length: 13 amino acids. Per germline, CDR1 SGHTA and CDR2 FQGNSA. The CDR3 here is CASSLAWATEAFF. CDR3 nucleotides: TGTGCCAGCAGCTTAGCCTGGGCCACTGAAGCTTTCTTT.

This chain joins TRBV2 and TRBJ1-5; TRBD1 is a possible D gene (6 bases). CDR1 is SNHLY and CDR2 is FYNNEI in the germline V gene. The CDR3 contains 14 residues. Trimming shortened V by 2 bases and J by 7 bases, and 12 bases separated the two germline ends. CDR3 in DNA: TGTGCCAGCAGTGAACAGGGGATGGGGCAGCCCCAGCATTTT. Translation gives CASSEQGMGQPQHF.

This clone is a singleton in its sample. The gene calls are TRBV27 and TRBJ2-5; D perhaps matches TRBD2 (6 bases). The assigned J gene may be wrong: the sequence end matches TRBJ2-7 better. This CDR3 is 17 amino acids long. Germline values: CDR1 MNHEY, CDR2 SMNVEV (reference sequence). The CDR3 DNA is TGTGCCAGCAGTTTAGTAGGAGCGGGCCGGCGGGGCTACGAGCAGTACTTC. Translated, it gives CASSLVGAGRRGYEQYF.

This clone has a handful of counts. The V gene is TRBV7-3, the J gene TRBJ2-3; 8 bases match TRBD2. Germline CDR1 is SGHTA and CDR2 is FQGTGA. There are 17 residues in the CDR3. Trimming cost V 5 bases and J 7 bases; bases outside gene matches: 17. The CDR3 nucleotides are TGTGCCAGCAGCACCGGACGTGGAGCGGGGGCGGGAAATACGCAGTATTTT. Amino acids: CASSTGRGAGAGNTQYF.

The chain is built from TRBV5-4 and TRBJ2-7, with 7 bases that match TRBD2. V was pared by 4 bases and J by 4 bases, with 8 bases of the junction left unmatched. CDR1 is SGHNT and CDR2 is YYREEE in the germline V gene (reference sequence). This CDR3 spans 14 amino acids. Here the CDR3 DNA reads TGTGCCAGCAGCGTGGAGCGGGGCAGGTACGAGCAGTACTTC. Translated, it gives CASSVERGRYEQYF. Based on the CDR3 plus reference TRBV5-4 and TRBJ2-7, the full variable domain is ETGVTQSPTHLIKTRGQQVTLRCSSQSGHNTVSWYQQALGQGPQFIFQYYREEENGRGNFPPRFSGLQFPNYSSELNVNALELDDSALYLCASSVERGRYEQYFGPGTRLTVT.

This clone was picked up one time. This chain links TRBV27 with TRBJ2-7; 8 positions match TRBD1. Unmatched junction bases numbered 6, after V lost 5 bases and J lost 0 bases. Germline-derived CDR1 and CDR2 are MNHEY and SMNVEV (reference sequence). CDR3 length equals 15 residues. CDR3 in DNA: TGTGCCAGCAGTCCTGGGACAGGTAGCTCCTACGAGCAGTACTTC. Its protein product is CASSPGTGSSYEQYF.

The rearrangement links TRBV28 to TRBJ2-5; 9 bases align to TRBD1. CDR1 and CDR2 from the germline V gene are MDHEN and SYDVKM. V dropped 11 bases and J dropped 11; count of bases not matched to a gene: 21. This CDR3 has 15 amino acids. This CDR3 is CAVGRPGTGSPEQYF. The CDR3 DNA follows: TGTGCCGTAGGGAGACCCGGGACAGGGTCTCCTGAGCAGTACTTC.

This chain connects TRBV5-5 to TRBJ1-2; a possible D gene is TRBD1 (6 bases). V lost 1 base to trimming and J lost 4 bases, with 11 bases between them. The V gene's germline CDR1 is SGHKS and CDR2 YYEKEE (reference sequence). CDR3 length: 14 residues. This CDR3 is CASSLKQGPYGYTF. CDR3 nucleotide sequence: TGTGCCAGCAGCTTGAAACAGGGTCCCTATGGCTACACCTTC.

The chain has TRBV5-1 and TRBJ2-4; D possibly corresponds to TRBD2 (5 bases). The CDR3 covers 15 residues. Trimming left V 4 bases short and J 9 bases short, with 20 bases between. Germline CDR1 reads SGHRS; CDR2 reads YFSETQ. The CDR3 sequence: CASSPEASSMGIQYF. The CDR3 DNA reads as TGCGCCAGCAGCCCGGAGGCCAGCTCAATGGGCATTCAGTACTTC.

This clone was seen only a few times. The V gene is TRBV9, the J gene TRBJ2-1, with 15 bases aligning to TRBD2. Germline CDR1 is SGDLS and CDR2 is YYNGEE. The length of the CDR3 is 16 residues. The junction had 9 bases not matched to a gene; V was cut back by 2 bases and J by 12 bases. CDR3 amino acids: CASSVAGLAGGAGQFF. CDR3 bases: TGTGCCAGCAGCGTGGCGGGACTAGCGGGGGGCGCGGGGCAGTTCTTC.

J is TRBJ1-6 and V is TRBV6-5, with 7 bases identical to TRBD1. Germline V CDR1 and CDR2: MNHEY, SVGAGI. The CDR3 sequence is 14 residues long. J lost 10 bases, V lost 7 bases, and 10 bases had no gene match. The CDR3, as DNA: TGTGCCAGCAAATACAGGGGATGGATCTCACCCCTCCACTTT. Translating it yields CASKYRGWISPLHF.

The chain uses TRBV6-6 and TRBJ2-7, with 7 bases fitting TRBD1. This CDR3 comprises 13 residues. Germline V CDR1 and CDR2: MNHNY, SVGAGI (reference sequence). Losses at the gene ends were 8 bases for V and 3 bases for J; bases not matched to a gene: 7. The CDR3 protein is CASPRDSCYEQYF. Here the CDR3 DNA reads TGTGCCAGCCCCCGGGACAGCTGCTACGAGCAGTACTTC.